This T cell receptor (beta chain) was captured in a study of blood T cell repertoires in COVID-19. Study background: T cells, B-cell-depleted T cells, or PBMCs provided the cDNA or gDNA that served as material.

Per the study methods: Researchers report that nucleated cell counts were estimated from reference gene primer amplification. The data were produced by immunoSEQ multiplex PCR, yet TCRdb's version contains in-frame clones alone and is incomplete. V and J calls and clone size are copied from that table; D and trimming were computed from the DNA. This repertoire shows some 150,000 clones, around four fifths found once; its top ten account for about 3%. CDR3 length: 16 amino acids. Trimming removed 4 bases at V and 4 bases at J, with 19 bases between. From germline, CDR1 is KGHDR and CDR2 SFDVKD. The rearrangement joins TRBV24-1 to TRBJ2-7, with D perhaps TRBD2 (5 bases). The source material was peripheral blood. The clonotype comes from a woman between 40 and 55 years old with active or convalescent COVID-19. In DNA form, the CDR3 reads TGTGCCACCAGTGACCCCAACGCGGGCAGGCCGTACGAGCAGTACTTC. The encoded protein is CATSDPNAGRPYEQYF.